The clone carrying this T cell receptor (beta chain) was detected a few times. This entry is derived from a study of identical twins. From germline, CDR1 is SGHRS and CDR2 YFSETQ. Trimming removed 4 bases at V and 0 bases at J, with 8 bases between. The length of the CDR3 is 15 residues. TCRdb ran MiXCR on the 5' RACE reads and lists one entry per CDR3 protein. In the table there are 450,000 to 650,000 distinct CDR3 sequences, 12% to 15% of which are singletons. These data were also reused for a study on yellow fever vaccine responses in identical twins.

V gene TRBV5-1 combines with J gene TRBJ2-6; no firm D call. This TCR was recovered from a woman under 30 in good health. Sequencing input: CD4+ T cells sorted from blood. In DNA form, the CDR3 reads TGCGCCAGCAGCCATGTTTACTCTGGGGCCAACGTCCTGACTTTC. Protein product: CASSHVYSGANVLTF.